This T cell receptor beta chain was profiled in a study of shared clonotypes between healthy human individuals. Assay: immunoSEQ multiplex PCR; the TCRdb copy retains only in-frame clones and omits some. The table has about 2.4 million clones, more than 80% seen once; the top ten hold over 0.12%. The CDR3 consists of 14 residues. Germline CDR1 is SGHDT and CDR2 is YYEEEE. The V segment lost 4 bases and the J segment 6 bases; nucleotides outside the gene matches: 5. This clonotype was obtained from a man aged 18 to 29 in good health. The chain combines TRBV5-6 with TRBJ1-5, with 9 nucleotides matching TRBD1. Sequencing input: naive CD4+ T cells sorted from blood. Subset meaning: CD45RA+ positively selected. Here the CDR3 DNA reads TGTGCCAGCAGCAAGGACAGGGGAGGTCAGCCCCAGCATTTT. Its protein product is CASSKDRGGQPQHF.